This TCR beta chain was obtained from a study of T cell responses to AZD1222 COVID-19 vaccine. As for the study in general: Both about-4-week and about-12-week second-dose recipients were combined. The study, taken as a whole, reports: The peak T cell response came first, and repertoires were sampled only after it. Clonal diversity was possibly underestimated, and white British individuals and females predominated among donors. At baseline, seropositivity was found in only a handful of AZD1222 recipients.

The table came from immunoSEQ multiplex PCR; TCRdb's copy has only in-frame clones and leaves some out. The table has roughly 180,000 clones, approximately 90% seen once. CDR1 and CDR2 (germline): LNHDA, SQIVND (reference sequence). The CDR3 spans 15 residues. The trim removed 3 bases at V and 6 bases at J, leaving 8 bases unmatched. Concerning this clone: Its antigen is currently unknown.

The origin of this receptor is an adult in good health. The J gene is TRBJ1-5, the V gene TRBV19, with 7 bases that match TRBD1. The sequencing used peripheral blood, collected on day 0 of AZD1222 vaccination. CDR3 sequence (DNA): TGTGCCAGTAGTATCTTGGCAGGGGGGGGTCAGCCCCAGCATTTT. Its protein product is CASSILAGGGQPQHF.